The source of this TCR beta chain is a study of blood T cell repertoires in COVID-19. Across the study: Material from acute and convalescent COVID-19 was sourced from the United States, Italy and Spain. Sample material is recorded as cDNA or gDNA derived from T cells, B-cell-depleted T cells, or PBMCs.

Germline CDR1 reads LGHDT; CDR2 reads YNNKEL (reference sequence). V shed 2 bases, J shed 4 bases, and the junction held 8 bases outside the gene matches. The length of the CDR3 is 17 residues. Per the original methods: Nucleated cell counts were estimated from reference gene primer amplification. Measured with immunoSEQ multiplex PCR; TCRdb has only the in-frame clones, and not every one. From that table come the V and J calls and clone size; the DNA was used to work out D and trimming. The top ten clones hold around 6% of a sample with approximately 240,000 clones, 83% of them seen once. The sequenced material came from peripheral blood. The chain joins TRBV3-1 (or the pseudogene TRBV3-2) to TRBJ2-1, with 10 bases identical to TRBD2. The clonotype was recovered from a human donor in a cohort sampled during active COVID-19. The CDR3 here is CASSQSLTSGVYNEQFF. The CDR3 DNA reads TGTGCCAGCAGCCAATCCTTAACTAGCGGGGTGTACAATGAGCAGTTCTTC.